The 22 T cell receptor beta chains listed next were all sequenced from one sample in a study of blood T cell repertoires in COVID-19. Assay used: immunoSEQ multiplex PCR; TCRdb lists only in-frame clones, some missing. The sample yields a few hundred thousand clones, 89% seen once. Sequenced material: peripheral blood. The receptors derive from a woman aged 25 to 45 with COVID-19, enrolled during active disease.

This chain uses TRBV28 with TRBJ1-5; 9 nucleotides match TRBD1. Germline assignment: CDR1 MDHEN and CDR2 SYDVKM. V lost 11 bases to trimming and J lost 4 bases; unmatched junction nucleotides: 12. This CDR3 has 15 amino acids. Here the CDR3 DNA reads TGTGCCTCTTCTTGGGGACAGGGTAGAAATCAGCCCCAGCATTTT. This gives the protein CASSWGQGRNQPQHF.

The V call is TRBV15, the J call TRBJ2-2; the match to TRBD1 covers 8 bases. Germline V gene lookup returns CDR1 LNHNV and CDR2 YYDKDF (reference sequence). This CDR3 spans 16 amino acids. Trimming at V came to 1 base and at J to 6 bases, leaving 7 bases not matched to a gene. Here the CDR3 reads CATSRGGQGIPGELFF. CDR3 in DNA: TGTGCCACCAGCAGAGGTGGACAGGGTATTCCCGGGGAGCTGTTTTTT.

The rearrangement links TRBV5-4 to TRBJ1-6; 11 bases are shared with TRBD1. This CDR3 region has 15 residues. Germline V gene sequence: CDR1 SGHNT, CDR2 YYREEE (reference sequence). CDR3 region: CPWRSRGTGGSPLHF. The CDR3 nucleotides are TGTCCTTGGAGATCCAGGGGGACAGGGGGATCACCCCTCCACTTT.

This clone was detected once. The chain couples TRBV24-1 to TRBJ2-7; D call uncertain. V was trimmed by 2 bases and J by 2 bases, leaving 12 bases between them. Germline assignment: CDR1 KGHDR and CDR2 SFDVKD. This CDR3 is 15 amino acids long. The CDR3 loop reads CATSDSSERPYEQYF. The CDR3 nucleotides read TGTGCCACCAGTGATTCCTCCGAGAGGCCCTACGAGCAGTACTTC.

This rearrangement joins TRBV3-1 (or the pseudogene TRBV3-2) to TRBJ2-3, with 8 bases identical to TRBD2. V trimming: 0 bases; J trimming: 0 bases; junction bases outside the gene matches: 5. Germline V gives CDR1 LGHDT, CDR2 YNNKEL (reference sequence). The CDR3 extends over 17 amino acids. CDR3 amino acids: CASSQDLVAGSTDTQYF. The CDR3 DNA reads as TGTGCCAGCAGCCAAGATCTAGTAGCGGGGAGCACAGATACGCAGTATTTT.

The V and J genes are TRBV4-1 and TRBJ1-5; D ambiguous. The CDR3 has 13 amino acids. The germline V gene has CDR1 MGHRA and CDR2 YSYEKL. With 1 base removed from V and 5 bases from J, the gap between germline ends came to 6 bases. CDR3 in DNA: TGCGCCAGCAGCCAAGGCGGGTATCAGCCCCAGCATTTT. Its protein product is CASSQGGYQPQHF.

This sequence joins TRBV5-4 and TRBJ1-6; D unclear. This CDR3 has 15 residues. From germline, CDR1 is SGHNT and CDR2 YYREEE (reference sequence). Trimming took off 0 bases at V and 7 bases at J, with 11 bases between the two ends. CDR3 loop: CASSLGGVGNSPLHF. CDR3 nucleotide sequence: TGTGCCAGCAGCTTGGGGGGAGTAGGGAATTCACCCCTCCACTTT.

The chain is built from TRBV5-8 and TRBJ1-5; 7 positions match TRBD1. The CDR3 runs to 17 residues. J gave up 2 bases and V 2 bases, and 10 bases lay outside the gene matches. Germline CDR1 reads SGHTS; CDR2 reads YDEGEE. The CDR3 loop is CASSFSTGSFGNQPQHF. CDR3 bases: TGTGCCAGCAGCTTCTCGACAGGGAGTTTTGGCAATCAGCCCCAGCATTTT.

V usage is TRBV5-8 and J usage is TRBJ1-2; TRBD1 is a possible D gene (5 bases). This CDR3 comprises 13 residues. Germline V CDR1 and CDR2: SGHTS, YDEGEE. V was clipped by 5 bases and J by 8 bases, with 16 bases between them. For the CDR3, the DNA is TGTGCCAGCAGATTACCCCAGGGTGGCGGCTACACCTTC. Protein product: CASRLPQGGGYTF.

V is TRBV27 and J is TRBJ1-2; D is unclear. Germline CDR1 MNHEY, CDR2 SMNVEV (reference sequence). The V end was cut by 3 bases, the J end by 2 bases, with 7 bases between. CDR3 length: 13 amino acids. The DNA of the CDR3 is TGTGCCAGCAGTTTCTCGGGGAACTATGGCTACACCTTC. The encoded protein is CASSFSGNYGYTF.

The rearrangement links TRBV5-4 to TRBJ2-1; 9 positions match TRBD1. The junction had 13 bases not matched to a gene; V was cut back by 4 bases and J by 2 bases. Germline loops: CDR1 SGHNT, CDR2 YYREEE (reference sequence). The CDR3 is made up of 18 amino acids. Written as DNA, the CDR3 is TGTGCCAGCAGCCCCTGGGACAGGGTAAAATCCCCCTACAATGAGCAGTTCTTC. Protein product: CASSPWDRVKSPYNEQFF.

The chain has TRBV6-6 and TRBJ2-2, with D unresolved. Germline values: CDR1 MNHNY, CDR2 SVGAGI (reference sequence). The CDR3 has 16 residues. The V and J ends lost 0 bases and 6 bases respectively, with 14 bases between them. This chain's CDR3 is CASSYSTPRVAGELFF. In DNA, the CDR3 is TGTGCCAGCAGTTACTCGACTCCGCGCGTGGCCGGGGAGCTGTTTTTT.

The gene calls are TRBV9 and TRBJ2-3; 8 positions agree with TRBD2. Germline lookup yields CDR1 SGDLS and CDR2 YYNGEE. The CDR3 is 14 residues long. The ends lost 4 bases at V and 2 bases at J; junction bases unmatched: 3. The CDR3 region has the DNA TGTGCCAGCAGCCCGGGGGGGCCCACAGATACGCAGTATTTT. Protein sequence: CASSPGGPTDTQYF.

The chain recombines TRBV7-9 with TRBJ1-2, with D unresolved. Germline CDR1 and CDR2: SEHNR and FQNEAQ (reference sequence). The CDR3 consists of 14 residues. V was clipped by 0 bases and J by 8 bases, with 13 bases between them. The CDR3 region has the DNA TGTGCCAGCAGCTTAGCGCAGGCCCTTGAGGGCTACACCTTC. Its translation is CASSLAQALEGYTF.

The V and J genes are TRBV2 and TRBJ1-5; the D gene is possibly TRBD1 (6 bases). V lost 2 bases, J lost 4 bases, and 6 bases lay in between. The germline CDR1 and CDR2 sequences are SNHLY and FYNNEI. The CDR3 has 13 residues. The CDR3 sequence is CASSEQGNQPQHF. CDR3 coding DNA: TGTGCCAGCAGTGAACAGGGGAATCAGCCCCAGCATTTT.

This clone was detected a few times. This chain links TRBV6-1 with TRBJ2-7, with 9 nucleotides matching TRBD1. The CDR3 has 14 amino acids. Per germline, CDR1 MNHNS and CDR2 SASEGT. V trimming: 3 bases; J trimming: 6 bases; junction bases outside the gene matches: 6. In nucleotides, the CDR3 is TGTGCCAGCAGTGAGGACAGGGGAATCTTCGAGCAGTACGTC. Protein: CASSEDRGIFEQYV.

The chain employs TRBV7-9 and TRBJ1-2, with D unresolved. The length of the CDR3 is 15 residues. Trimming removed 5 bases at V and 4 bases at J, with 17 bases between. Germline V lookup: CDR1 SEHNR, CDR2 FQNEAQ (reference sequence). CDR3 DNA: TGTGCCAGCAGCAGGGCCCTCGGGGTCAGCTATGGCTACACCTTC. As protein: CASSRALGVSYGYTF.

This sequence joins TRBV28 and TRBJ1-6, with a possible D match to TRBD1 (6 bases). The CDR3 runs 14 residues. Germline CDR1 MDHEN, CDR2 SYDVKM. V was cut by 2 bases and J by 7 bases, with 9 bases left in between. CDR3 sequence (DNA): TGTGCCAGCAGTTTAACAGGGAAGAATTCACCCCTCCACTTT. It codes for CASSLTGKNSPLHF.

The V call is TRBV7-2, the J call TRBJ1-6, with D perhaps TRBD1 (5 bases). CDR1 is SGHTA and CDR2 is FQGNSA in the germline V gene. The CDR3 extends over 16 amino acids. The V gene lost 5 bases and the J gene lost 0 bases, with 11 bases spanning the gap. CDR3 residues: CASSPRQSSYNSPLHF. As DNA, the CDR3 is TGTGCCAGCAGCCCCAGACAGAGCTCCTATAATTCACCCCTCCACTTT.

The chain carries TRBV21-1 and TRBJ2-7; the table's D call, TRBD2, has no DNA check behind it. TRBV21-1 is a pseudogene locus. The CDR3 contains 16 residues. CDR3 residues: CASSAPGLRYSYEQYV. CDR3 DNA sequence: TGTGCCAGCAGCGCTCCGGGACTCCGGTACTCCTACGAGCAGTACGTC.

CDR3 bases: TGTGCCAGCACGACCCAAGGGGTAAGCTCCTACGAGCAGTACGTC. Its translation: CASTTQGVSSYEQYV. The chain joins TRBV5-6 to TRBJ2-7; weak D call: TRBD1 (5 bases). From germline, CDR1 is SGHDT and CDR2 YYEEEE. The V end was cut by 6 bases, the J end by 0 bases, with 16 bases between. The CDR3 length is 15 residues.

This rearrangement joins TRBV18 to TRBJ2-2; D might be TRBD2 (5 bases). The CDR3 runs to 16 residues. Germline V gives CDR1 KGHSH, CDR2 LQKENI. With 3 bases removed from V and 5 bases from J, the gap between germline ends came to 16 bases. CDR3 amino acids: CASSPFAGPGTGELFF. The DNA of the CDR3 is TGTGCCAGCTCACCCTTTGCGGGCCCCGGGACCGGGGAGCTGTTTTTT.